The text below deals with one T cell receptor (beta chain). This specimen belongs to a study of human T cells and chemical hapten exposure. TCRdb passed the RACE reads through MiXCR, listing each CDR3 protein once. The sample carries fewer than 80,000 distinct CDR3 sequences, under 13% recorded once. The time point: patch test 2, 6 weeks after DPC sensitization. Documented treatment: therapeutic diphenylcyclopropenone sensitization with weekly scalp DPC. Here the sequenced sample was whole blood, taken in connection with sensitization to the hapten diphenylcyclopropenone (DPC). This TCR derives from a woman in her forties or fifties with alopecia areata. Some clones in this sample may be carry-over from other donors' samples.

This chain's CDR3 is CATSDPTSGRRDEQFF. The CDR3 DNA follows: TGTGCCACCAGTGACCCGACTAGCGGGAGGAGAGATGAGCAGTTCTTC. The V gene is TRBV24-1, the J gene TRBJ2-1; 13 nucleotides line up with TRBD2. Germline V gene sequence: CDR1 KGHDR, CDR2 SFDVKD. This CDR3 comprises 16 residues. The V gene end was trimmed by 4 bases and the J gene end by 8 bases; junction bases not matched to a gene: 7.